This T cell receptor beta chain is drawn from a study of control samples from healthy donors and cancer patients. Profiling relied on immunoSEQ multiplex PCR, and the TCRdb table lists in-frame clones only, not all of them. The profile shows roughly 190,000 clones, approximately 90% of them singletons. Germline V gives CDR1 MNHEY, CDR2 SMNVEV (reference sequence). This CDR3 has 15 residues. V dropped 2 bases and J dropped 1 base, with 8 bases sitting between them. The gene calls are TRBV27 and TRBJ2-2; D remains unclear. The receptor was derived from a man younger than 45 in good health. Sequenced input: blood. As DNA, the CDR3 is TGTGCCAGCAGTTTAGAGACAATGAACACCGGGGAGCTGTTTTTT. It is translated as CASSLETMNTGELFF.